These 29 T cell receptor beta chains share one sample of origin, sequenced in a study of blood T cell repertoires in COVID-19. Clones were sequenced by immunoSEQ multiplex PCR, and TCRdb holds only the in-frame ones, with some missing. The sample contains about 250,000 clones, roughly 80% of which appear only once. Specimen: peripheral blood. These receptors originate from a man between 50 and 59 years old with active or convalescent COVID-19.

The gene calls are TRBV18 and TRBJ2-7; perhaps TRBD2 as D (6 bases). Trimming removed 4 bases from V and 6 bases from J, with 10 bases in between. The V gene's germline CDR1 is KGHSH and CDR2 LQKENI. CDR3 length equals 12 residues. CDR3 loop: CASSRGTSEQYF. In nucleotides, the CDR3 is TGTGCCAGCTCACGCGGGACCTCCGAGCAGTACTTC.

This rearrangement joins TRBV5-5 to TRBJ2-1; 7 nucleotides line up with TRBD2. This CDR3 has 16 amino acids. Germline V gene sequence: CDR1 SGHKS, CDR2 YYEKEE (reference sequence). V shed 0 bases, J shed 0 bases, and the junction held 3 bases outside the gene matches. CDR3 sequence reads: CASSLGGGNSYNEQFF. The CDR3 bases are TGTGCCAGCAGCTTGGGGGGAGGGAACTCCTACAATGAGCAGTTCTTC.

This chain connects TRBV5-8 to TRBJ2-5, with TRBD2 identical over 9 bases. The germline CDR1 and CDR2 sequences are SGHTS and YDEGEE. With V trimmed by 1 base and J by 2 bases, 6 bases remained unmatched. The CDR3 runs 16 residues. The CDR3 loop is CASSLLAGKSQETQYF. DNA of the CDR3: TGTGCCAGCAGCTTGCTAGCGGGGAAGAGTCAAGAGACCCAGTACTTC.

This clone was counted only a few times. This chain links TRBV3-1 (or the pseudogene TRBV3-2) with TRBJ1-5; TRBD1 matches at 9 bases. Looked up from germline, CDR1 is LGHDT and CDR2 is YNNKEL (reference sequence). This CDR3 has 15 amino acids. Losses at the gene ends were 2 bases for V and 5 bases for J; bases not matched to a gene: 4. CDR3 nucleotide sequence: TGTGCCAGCAGCCAACAACAGGGGGCAGATCAGCCCCAGCATTTT. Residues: CASSQQQGADQPQHF.

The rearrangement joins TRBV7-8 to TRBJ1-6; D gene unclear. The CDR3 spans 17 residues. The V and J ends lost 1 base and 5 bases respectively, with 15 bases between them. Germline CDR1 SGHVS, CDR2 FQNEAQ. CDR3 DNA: TGTGCCAGCAGCTTAGAGGAGACCTCAGCTAATAATTCACCCCTCCACTTT. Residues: CASSLEETSANNSPLHF.

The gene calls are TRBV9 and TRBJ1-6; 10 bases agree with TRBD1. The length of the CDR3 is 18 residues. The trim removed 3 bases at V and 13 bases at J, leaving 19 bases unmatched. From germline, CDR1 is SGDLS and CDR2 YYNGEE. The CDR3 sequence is CASSGRPGQGPHYGPLHF. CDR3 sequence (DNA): TGTGCCAGCAGCGGCCGTCCGGGACAGGGGCCACACTACGGGCCCCTCCACTTT.

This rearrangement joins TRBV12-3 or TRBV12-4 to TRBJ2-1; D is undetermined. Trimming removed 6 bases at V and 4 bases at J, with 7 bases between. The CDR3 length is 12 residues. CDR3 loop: CASRQSYNEQFF. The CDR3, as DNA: TGTGCCAGCAGACAATCTTACAATGAGCAGTTCTTC.

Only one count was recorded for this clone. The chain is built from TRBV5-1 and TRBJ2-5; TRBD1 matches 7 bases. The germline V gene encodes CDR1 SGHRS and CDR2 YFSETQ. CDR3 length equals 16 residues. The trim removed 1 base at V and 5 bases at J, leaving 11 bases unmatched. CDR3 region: CASSLTPGTAMETQYF. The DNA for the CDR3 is TGCGCCAGCAGCTTGACGCCCGGGACAGCAATGGAGACCCAGTACTTC.

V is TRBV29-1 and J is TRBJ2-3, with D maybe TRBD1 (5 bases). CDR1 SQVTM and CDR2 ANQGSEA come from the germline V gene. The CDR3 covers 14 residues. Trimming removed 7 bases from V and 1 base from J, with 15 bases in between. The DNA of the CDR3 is TGCAGCGCAAAGTGGGGCATCGGCACAGATACGCAGTATTTT. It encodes CSAKWGIGTDTQYF.

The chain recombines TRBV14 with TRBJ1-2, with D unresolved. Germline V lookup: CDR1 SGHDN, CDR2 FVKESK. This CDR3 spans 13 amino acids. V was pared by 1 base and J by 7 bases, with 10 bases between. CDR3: CASSQASTRGYTF. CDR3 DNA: TGTGCCAGCAGCCAAGCGTCAACTCGTGGCTACACCTTC.

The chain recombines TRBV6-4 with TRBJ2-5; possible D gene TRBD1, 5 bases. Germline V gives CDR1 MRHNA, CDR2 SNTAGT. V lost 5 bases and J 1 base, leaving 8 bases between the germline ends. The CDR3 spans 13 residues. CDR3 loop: CASSRQLQETQYF. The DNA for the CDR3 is TGTGCCAGCAGTCGACAGCTCCAAGAGACCCAGTACTTC.

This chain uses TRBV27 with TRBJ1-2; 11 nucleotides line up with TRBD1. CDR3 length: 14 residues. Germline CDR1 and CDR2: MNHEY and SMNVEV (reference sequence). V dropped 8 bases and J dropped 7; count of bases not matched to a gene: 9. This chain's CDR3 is CASGHRDRGTGYTF. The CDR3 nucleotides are TGTGCCAGCGGCCACCGGGACAGGGGGACTGGCTACACCTTC.

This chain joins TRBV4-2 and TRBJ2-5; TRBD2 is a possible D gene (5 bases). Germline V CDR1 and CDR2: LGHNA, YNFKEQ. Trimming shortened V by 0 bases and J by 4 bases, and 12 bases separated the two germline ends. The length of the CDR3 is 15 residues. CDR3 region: CASSQELGVGETQYF. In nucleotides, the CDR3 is TGTGCCAGCAGCCAAGAACTCGGGGTAGGAGAGACCCAGTACTTC.

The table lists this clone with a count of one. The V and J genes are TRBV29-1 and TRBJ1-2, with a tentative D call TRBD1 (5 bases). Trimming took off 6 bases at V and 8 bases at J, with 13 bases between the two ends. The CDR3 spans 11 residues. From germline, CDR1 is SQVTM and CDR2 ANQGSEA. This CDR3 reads CSVNQGTGYTF. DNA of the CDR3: TGCAGCGTCAATCAGGGAACCGGCTACACCTTC.

The DNA for the CDR3 is TGTGCCAGCAGCGGGTCAGGTTCTGAGGAGACCCAGTACTTC. Protein product: CASSGSGSEETQYF. The V gene is TRBV7-9, the J gene TRBJ2-5; D uncertain. V lost 5 bases, J lost 5 bases, and 15 bases lay in between. Germline assignment: CDR1 SEHNR and CDR2 FQNEAQ (reference sequence). The CDR3 spans 14 residues.

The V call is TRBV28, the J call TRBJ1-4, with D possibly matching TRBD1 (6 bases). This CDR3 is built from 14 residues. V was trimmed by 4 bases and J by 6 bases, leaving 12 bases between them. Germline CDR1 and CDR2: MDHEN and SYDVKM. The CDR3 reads CASSSPGVDEKLFF. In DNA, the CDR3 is TGTGCCAGCAGTTCCCCAGGGGTTGATGAAAAACTGTTTTTT.

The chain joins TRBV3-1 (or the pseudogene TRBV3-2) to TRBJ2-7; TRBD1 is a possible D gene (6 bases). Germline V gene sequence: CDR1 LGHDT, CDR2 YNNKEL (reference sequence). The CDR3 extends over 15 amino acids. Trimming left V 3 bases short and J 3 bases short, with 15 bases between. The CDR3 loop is CASSHGGQGSYEQYF. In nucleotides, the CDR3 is TGTGCCAGCAGCCATGGCGGGCAGGGGAGCTACGAGCAGTACTTC.

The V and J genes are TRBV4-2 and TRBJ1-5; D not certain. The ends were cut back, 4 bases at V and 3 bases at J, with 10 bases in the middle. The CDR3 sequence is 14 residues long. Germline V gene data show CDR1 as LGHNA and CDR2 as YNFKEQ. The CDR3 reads CASSRQRNNQPQHF. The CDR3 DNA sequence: TGTGCCAGCAGCCGCCAGCGCAACAATCAGCCCCAGCATTTT.

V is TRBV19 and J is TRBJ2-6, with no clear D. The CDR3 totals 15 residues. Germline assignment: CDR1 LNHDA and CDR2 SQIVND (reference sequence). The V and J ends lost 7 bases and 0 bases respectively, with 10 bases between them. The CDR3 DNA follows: TGTGCCAGTACCATGGCCAACTCTGGGGCCAACGTCCTGACTTTC. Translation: CASTMANSGANVLTF.

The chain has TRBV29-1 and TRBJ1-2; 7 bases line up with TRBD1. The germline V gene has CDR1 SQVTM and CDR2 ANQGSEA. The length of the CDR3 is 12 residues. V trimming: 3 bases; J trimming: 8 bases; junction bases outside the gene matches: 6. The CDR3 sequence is CSVDTGTVGYTF. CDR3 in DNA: TGCAGCGTTGACACCGGGACAGTCGGCTACACCTTC.

Here the CDR3 reads CASSFQGIANTGELFF. CDR3 in DNA: TGCGCCAGCAGCTTTCAGGGAATCGCGAACACCGGGGAGCTGTTTTTT. The gene calls are TRBV5-1 and TRBJ2-2; a weak D match, TRBD1 (5 bases). CDR3 length: 16 amino acids. Germline CDR1 reads SGHRS; CDR2 reads YFSETQ. Between the trimmed V and J ends, which lost 2 bases and 0 bases, there was a span of 11 bases. The variable domain in full, completed from reference TRBV5-1 and TRBJ2-2, reads KAGVTQTPRYLIKTRGQQVTLSCSPISGHRSVSWYQQTPGQGLQFLFEYFSETQRNKGNFPGRFSGRQFSNSRSEMNVSTLELGDSALYLCASSFQGIANTGELFFGEGSRLTVL.

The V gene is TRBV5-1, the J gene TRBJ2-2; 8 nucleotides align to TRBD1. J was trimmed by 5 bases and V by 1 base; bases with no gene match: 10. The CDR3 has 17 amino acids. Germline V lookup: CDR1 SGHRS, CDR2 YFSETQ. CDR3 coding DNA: TGCGCCAGCAGCTTGTTACTCACAGGGGGAGGAACCGGGGAGCTGTTTTTT. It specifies CASSLLLTGGGTGELFF. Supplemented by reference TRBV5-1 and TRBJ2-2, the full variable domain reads KAGVTQTPRYLIKTRGQQVTLSCSPISGHRSVSWYQQTPGQGLQFLFEYFSETQRNKGNFPGRFSGRQFSNSRSEMNVSTLELGDSALYLCASSLLLTGGGTGELFFGEGSRLTVL.

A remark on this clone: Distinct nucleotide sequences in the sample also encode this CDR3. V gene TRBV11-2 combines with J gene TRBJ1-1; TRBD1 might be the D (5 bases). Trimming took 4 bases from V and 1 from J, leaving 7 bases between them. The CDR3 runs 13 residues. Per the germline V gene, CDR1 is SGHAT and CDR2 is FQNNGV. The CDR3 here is CASSSQGNTEAFF. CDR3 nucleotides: TGTGCCAGCAGCTCTCAGGGGAACACTGAAGCTTTCTTT.

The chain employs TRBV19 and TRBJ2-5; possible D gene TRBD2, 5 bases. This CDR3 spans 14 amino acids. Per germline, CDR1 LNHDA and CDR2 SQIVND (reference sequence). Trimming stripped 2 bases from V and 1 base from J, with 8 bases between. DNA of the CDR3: TGTGCCAGTAGTATACGGGGTCCCCAAGAGACCCAGTACTTC. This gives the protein CASSIRGPQETQYF.

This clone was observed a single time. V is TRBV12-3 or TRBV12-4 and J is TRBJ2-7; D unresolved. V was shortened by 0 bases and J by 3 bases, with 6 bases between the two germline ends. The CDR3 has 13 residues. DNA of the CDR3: TGTGCCAGCAGTTTAGCGCTAAGCTACGAGCAGTACTTC. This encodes CASSLALSYEQYF.

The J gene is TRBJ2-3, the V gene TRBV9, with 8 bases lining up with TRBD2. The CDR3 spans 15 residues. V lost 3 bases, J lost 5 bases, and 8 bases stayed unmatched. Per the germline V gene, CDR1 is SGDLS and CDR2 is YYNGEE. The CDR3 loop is CASSALAGPRDTQYF. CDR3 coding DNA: TGTGCCAGCAGCGCGTTAGCGGGGCCAAGAGATACGCAGTATTTT.

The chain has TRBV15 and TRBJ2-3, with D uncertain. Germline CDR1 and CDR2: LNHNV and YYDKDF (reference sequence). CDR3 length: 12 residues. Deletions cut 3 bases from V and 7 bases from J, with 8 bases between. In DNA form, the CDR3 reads TGTGCCACCAGCAGGGAGCGATATACGCAGTATTTT. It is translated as CATSRERYTQYF.

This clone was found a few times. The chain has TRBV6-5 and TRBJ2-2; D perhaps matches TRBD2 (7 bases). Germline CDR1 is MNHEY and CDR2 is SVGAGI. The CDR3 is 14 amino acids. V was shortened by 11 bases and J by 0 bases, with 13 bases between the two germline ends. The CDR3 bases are TGTGCCCCAAGGGGGGGGACGAACACCGGGGAGCTGTTTTTT. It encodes CAPRGGTNTGELFF.

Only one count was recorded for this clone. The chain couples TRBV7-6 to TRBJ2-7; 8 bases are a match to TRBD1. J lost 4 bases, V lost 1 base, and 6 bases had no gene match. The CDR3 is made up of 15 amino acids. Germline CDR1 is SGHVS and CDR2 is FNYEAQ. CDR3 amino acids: CASSLGSGGPYEQYF. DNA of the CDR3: TGTGCCAGCAGCTTAGGTTCAGGGGGCCCTTACGAGCAGTACTTC.